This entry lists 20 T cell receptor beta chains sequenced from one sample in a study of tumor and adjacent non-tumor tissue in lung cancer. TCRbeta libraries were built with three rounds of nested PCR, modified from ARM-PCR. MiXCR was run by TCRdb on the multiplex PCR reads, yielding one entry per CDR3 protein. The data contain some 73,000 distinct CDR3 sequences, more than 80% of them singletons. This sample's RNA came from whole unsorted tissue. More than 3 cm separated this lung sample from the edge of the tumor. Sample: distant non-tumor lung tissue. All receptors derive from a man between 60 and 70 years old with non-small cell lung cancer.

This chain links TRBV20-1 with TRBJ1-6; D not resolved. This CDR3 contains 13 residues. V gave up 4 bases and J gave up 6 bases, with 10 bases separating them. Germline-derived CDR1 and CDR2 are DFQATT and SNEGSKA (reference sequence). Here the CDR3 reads CSAKQDVNSPLHF. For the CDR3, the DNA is TGCAGTGCTAAGCAGGATGTTAATTCACCCCTCCACTTT.

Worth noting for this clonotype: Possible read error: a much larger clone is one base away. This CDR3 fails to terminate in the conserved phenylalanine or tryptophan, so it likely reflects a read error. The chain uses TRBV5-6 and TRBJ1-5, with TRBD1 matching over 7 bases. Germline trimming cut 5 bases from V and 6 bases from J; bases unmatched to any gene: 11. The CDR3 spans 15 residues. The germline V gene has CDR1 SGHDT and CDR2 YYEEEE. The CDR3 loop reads CASRKIQGEVQPQHC. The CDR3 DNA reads TGTGCCAGCAGAAAAATTCAGGGGGAGGTTCAGCCCCAGCATTGT.

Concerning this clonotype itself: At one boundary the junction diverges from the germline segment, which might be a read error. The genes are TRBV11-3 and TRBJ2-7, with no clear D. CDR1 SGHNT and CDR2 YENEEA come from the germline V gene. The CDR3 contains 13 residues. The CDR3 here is CTSSIGMWSERYF. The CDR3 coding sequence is TGTACCAGCAGCATAGGGATGTGGAGCGAGCGGTACTTC.

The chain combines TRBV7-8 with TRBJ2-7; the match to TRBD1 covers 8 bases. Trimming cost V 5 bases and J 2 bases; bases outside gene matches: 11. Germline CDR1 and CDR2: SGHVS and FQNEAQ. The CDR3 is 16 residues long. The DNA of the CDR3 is TGTGCCAGCAGCCCTAGAGGCGGACAGGGAACCTACGAGCAGTACTTC. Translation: CASSPRGGQGTYEQYF.

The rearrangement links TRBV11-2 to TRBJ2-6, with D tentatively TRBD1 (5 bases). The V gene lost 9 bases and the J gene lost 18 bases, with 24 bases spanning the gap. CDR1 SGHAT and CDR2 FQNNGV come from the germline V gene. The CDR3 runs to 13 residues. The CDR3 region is CASPISGANGPTF. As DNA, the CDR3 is TGTGCCAGTCCTATCTCTGGGGCCAACGGTCCGACTTTC.

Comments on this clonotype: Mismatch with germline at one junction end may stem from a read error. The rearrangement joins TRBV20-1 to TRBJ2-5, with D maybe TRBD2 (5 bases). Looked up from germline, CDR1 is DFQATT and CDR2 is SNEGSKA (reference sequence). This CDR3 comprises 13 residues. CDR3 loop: CSARTGRGETHYF. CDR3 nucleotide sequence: TGCAGTGCTAGAACCGGACGGGGAGAGACCCACTACTTC.

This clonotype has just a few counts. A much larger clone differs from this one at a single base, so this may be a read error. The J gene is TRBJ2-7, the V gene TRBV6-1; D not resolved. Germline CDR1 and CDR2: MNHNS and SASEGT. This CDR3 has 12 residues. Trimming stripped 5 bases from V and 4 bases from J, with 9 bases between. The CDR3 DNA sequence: TGTGCCAGCAGTACGGAATTATACGAGCAGTACTTC. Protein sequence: CASSTELYEQYF.

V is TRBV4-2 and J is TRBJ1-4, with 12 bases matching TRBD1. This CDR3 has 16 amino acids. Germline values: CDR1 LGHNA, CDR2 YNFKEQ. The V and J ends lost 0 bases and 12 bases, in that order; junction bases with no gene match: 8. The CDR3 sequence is CASSQDTGTGGEQLFF. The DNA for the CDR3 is TGTGCCAGCAGCCAAGATACCGGGACAGGGGGCGAACAACTGTTTTTT.

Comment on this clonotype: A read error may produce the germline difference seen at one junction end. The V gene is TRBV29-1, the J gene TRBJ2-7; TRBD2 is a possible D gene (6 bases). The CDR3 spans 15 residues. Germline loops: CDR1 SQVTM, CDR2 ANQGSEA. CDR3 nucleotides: TGCAACGTTGGAGGGTGGGGCGCTCTCTCGACCGAGCAGTACTTC. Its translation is CNVGGWGALSTEQYF.

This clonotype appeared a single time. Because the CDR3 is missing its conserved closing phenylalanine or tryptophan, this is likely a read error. In nucleotides, the CDR3 is TGTGCCATCAGCCAAGATCGGTGGAGGGGGCAGGAGTATGGCTACACCTTA. Translation gives CAISQDRWRGQEYGYTL. J is TRBJ1-2 and V is TRBV4-2; 7 bases match TRBD1. Germline V gives CDR1 LGHNA, CDR2 YNFKEQ. CDR3 length: 17 amino acids.

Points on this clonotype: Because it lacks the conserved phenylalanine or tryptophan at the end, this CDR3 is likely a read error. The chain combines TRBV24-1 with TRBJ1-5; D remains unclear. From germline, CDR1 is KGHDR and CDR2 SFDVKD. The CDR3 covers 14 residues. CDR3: CATSEGSSNQSQHC. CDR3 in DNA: TGTGCCACCAGTGAAGGTTCTAGCAATCAGTCCCAGCATTGT.

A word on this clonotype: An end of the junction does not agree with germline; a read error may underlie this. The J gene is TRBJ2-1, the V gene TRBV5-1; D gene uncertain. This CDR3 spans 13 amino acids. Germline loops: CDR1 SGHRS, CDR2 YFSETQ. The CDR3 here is CVSNFVGYNEQFF. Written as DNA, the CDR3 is TGCGTCAGCAACTTCGTGGGGTACAATGAGCAGTTCTTC.

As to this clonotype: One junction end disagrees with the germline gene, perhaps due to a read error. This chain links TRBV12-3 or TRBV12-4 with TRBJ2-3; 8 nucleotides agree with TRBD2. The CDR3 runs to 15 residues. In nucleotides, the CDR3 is TGTGCCGGCAGTCGGGAGAGCGGGGGAGTCACGGGGCCGTATTTT. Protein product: CAGSRESGGVTGPYF.

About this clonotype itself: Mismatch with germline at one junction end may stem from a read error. CDR3: CANSPGQGAKNSPLHF. The CDR3, as DNA: TGTGCCAACAGCCCGGGACAGGGGGCGAAAAATTCACCCCTCCACTTT. J is TRBJ1-6 and V is TRBV5-4, with 12 bases identical to TRBD1. Germline lookup yields CDR1 SGHNT and CDR2 YYREEE (reference sequence). The CDR3 runs 16 residues.

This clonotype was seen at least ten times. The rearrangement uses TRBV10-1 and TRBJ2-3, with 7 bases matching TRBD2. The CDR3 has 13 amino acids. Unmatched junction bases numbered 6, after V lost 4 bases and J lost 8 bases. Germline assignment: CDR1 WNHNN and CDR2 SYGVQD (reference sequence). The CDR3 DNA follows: TGCGCCAGCAGTGGACCGGGGGGTCGTACGCAGTATTTT. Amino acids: CASSGPGGRTQYF.

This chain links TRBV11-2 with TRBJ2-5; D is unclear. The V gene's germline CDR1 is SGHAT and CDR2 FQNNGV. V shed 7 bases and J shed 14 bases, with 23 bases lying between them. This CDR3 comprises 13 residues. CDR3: CASTFTWEETRYF. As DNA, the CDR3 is TGTGCCAGCACCTTTACATGGGAAGAGACCCGATACTTC.

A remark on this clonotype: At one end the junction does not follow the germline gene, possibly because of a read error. The CDR3 loop reads CASRRGGGMANQQYF. The CDR3 nucleotides read TGTGCTAGCAGGAGAGGGGGTGGTATGGCCAACCAGCAGTACTTC. The chain couples TRBV11-3 to TRBJ2-7; the D gene is possibly TRBD1 (6 bases). The CDR3 runs 15 residues. The germline CDR1 and CDR2 sequences are SGHNT and YENEEA.

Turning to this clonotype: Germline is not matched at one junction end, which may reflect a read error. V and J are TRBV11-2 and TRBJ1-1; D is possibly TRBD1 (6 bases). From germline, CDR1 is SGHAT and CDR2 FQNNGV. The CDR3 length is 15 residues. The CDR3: CASSHFQGGDTGAFF. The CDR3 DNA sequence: TGTGCCAGCAGCCATTTCCAAGGGGGGGACACTGGAGCTTTCTTT.

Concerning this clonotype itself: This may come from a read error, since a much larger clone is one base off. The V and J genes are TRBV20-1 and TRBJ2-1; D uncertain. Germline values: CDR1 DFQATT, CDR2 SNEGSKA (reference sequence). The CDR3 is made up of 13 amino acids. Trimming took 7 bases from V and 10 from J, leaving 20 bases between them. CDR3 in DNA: TGCAGTGATAGTATGGGATCTAGTGTGGAGCAGTTCTTC. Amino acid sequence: CSDSMGSSVEQFF.

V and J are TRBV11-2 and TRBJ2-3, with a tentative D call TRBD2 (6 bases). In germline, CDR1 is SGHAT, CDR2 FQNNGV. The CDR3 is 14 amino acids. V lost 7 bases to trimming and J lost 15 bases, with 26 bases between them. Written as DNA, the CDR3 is TGTGCCAGCAACTTTCTAGCGAGGGGCGTTCAGCATTATTTT. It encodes CASNFLARGVQHYF.